Each of the 3 T cell receptor beta chains below was sequenced from the same sample in a study of T-cell reconstitution after alpha-beta-depleted transplantation in children. Unique molecular identifiers were used to barcode this TCRbeta library. TCRdb re-called the PCR reads with MiXCR, one entry per CDR3 protein. The data contain hundreds of thousands of distinct CDR3 sequences, 20% to 30% of them singletons. Sample: PBMCs, mostly from graft donor cells, taken 360 days after TCRalphabeta/CD19-depleted stem cell transplant. The origin of the receptors is a female patient between 2 and 10 years old who had a stem cell transplant for congenital amegakaryocytic thrombocytopenia, so the T cells may come from the graft donor.

The genes are TRBV5-8 and TRBJ2-5; 13 bases fit TRBD2. The CDR3 has 16 amino acids. Looked up from germline, CDR1 is SGHTS and CDR2 is YDEGEE. V dropped 2 bases and J dropped 5; count of bases not matched to a gene: 6. The CDR3 region has the DNA TGTGCCAGCAGCTTTGGACTAGCGGGAGTCTTGGAGACCCAGTACTTC. This sequence encodes CASSFGLAGVLETQYF.

The chain has TRBV15 and TRBJ2-5, with D unresolved. Germline-derived CDR1 and CDR2 are LNHNV and YYDKDF (reference sequence). V lost 1 base and J 5 bases, leaving 5 bases between the germline ends. The CDR3 spans 12 residues. The CDR3 here is CATSRGGETQYF. The CDR3 DNA reads as TGTGCCACCAGCAGAGGTGGGGAGACCCAGTACTTC. The whole variable domain, filled in from reference TRBV15 and TRBJ2-5, reads DAMVIQNPRYQVTQFGKPVTLSCSQTLNHNVMYWYQQKSSQAPKLLFHYYDKDFNNEADTPDNFQSRRPNTSFCFLDIRSPGLGDTAMYLCATSRGGETQYFGPGTRLLVL.

V gene TRBV30 combines with J gene TRBJ2-1, with 7 positions matching TRBD1. V was clipped by 2 bases and J by 3 bases; unmatched bases: 7. The CDR3 extends over 15 amino acids. The V gene's germline CDR1 is GTSNPN and CDR2 SVGIG (reference sequence). The CDR3 coding sequence is TGTGCCTGGAGTCGCCGGGACAGCTACTACAATGAGCAGTTCTTC. Its protein product is CAWSRRDSYYNEQFF.